This is a list of T cell receptor beta chains from one sample in a study of blood T cell repertoires in COVID-19. Some clones are missing from TCRdb's copy, which holds only in-frame ones; the method was immunoSEQ multiplex PCR. The top ten hold nearly 0.95% of the sample, which has some 150,000 clones, approximately 88% seen once. The source material was peripheral blood. All receptors derive from a woman in her 50s with acute or convalescent COVID-19. The CDR3 runs from the conserved cysteine through the conserved F or W.

J: TRBJ1-1; V: TRBV10-1; CDR3: CASSESGQGNTEAFF
J: TRBJ1-5; V: TRBV9; CDR3: CASSLRYSNQPQHF
J: TRBJ1-5; V: TRBV7-9; CDR3: CASSLDQGYSNQPQHF
J: TRBJ1-2; V: TRBV19; CDR3: CASRTGGFDGYTF
J: TRBJ1-4; V: TRBV2; CDR3: CASSGGGTGGEKLFF
J: TRBJ2-1; V: TRBV24-1; CDR3: CATSDLQGNEQFF
J: TRBJ1-4; V: TRBV30; CDR3: CAWSGTNEKLFF
J: TRBJ1-2; V: TRBV6-5; CDR3: CASSYFRTGETGYTF
J: TRBJ2-2; V: TRBV10-2; CDR3: CASKGTSGGAPGELFF
J: TRBJ2-7; V: TRBV5-4; CDR3: CASSLRDRSSYEQYF
J: TRBJ1-5; V: TRBV5-6; CDR3: CASSLQGWNQPQHF
J: TRBJ2-7; V: TRBV19; CDR3: CASSPDRVSYEQYF
J: TRBJ2-2; V: TRBV6-5; CDR3: CASGVRGPTGELFF
J: TRBJ2-7; V: TRBV15; CDR3: CATSRDGRGSYEQYF
J: TRBJ1-2; V: TRBV19; CDR3: CASGLLGTAIYGYTF
J: TRBJ2-3; V: TRBV29-1; CDR3: CSVATSGGRNTQYF
J: TRBJ1-2; V: TRBV6-6; CDR3: CASTRDNEYMNGYTF
J: TRBJ1-1; V: TRBV5-1; CDR3: CASSLAQTGDTEAFF
J: TRBJ1-1; V: TRBV9; CDR3: CASSVGLITEAFF
J: TRBJ2-2; V: TRBV3-1/TRBV3-2; CDR3: CASSPSTGRTNTGELFF
J: TRBJ2-3; V: TRBV19; CDR3: CASSILAGGPSTDTQYF
J: TRBJ1-4; V: TRBV12-5; CDR3: CASGFIQGGSEKLFF
J: TRBJ1-5; V: TRBV5-8; CDR3: CASRPTGDQPQHF
J: TRBJ1-2; V: TRBV24-1; CDR3: CATSDLRQGFYGYTF
J: TRBJ2-3; V: TRBV10-1; CDR3: CASSGQGPQYF
J: TRBJ1-4; V: TRBV6-4; CDR3: CASSDNINEKLFF
J: TRBJ1-5; V: TRBV6-5; CDR3: CASSDSYQPQHF
J: TRBJ2-3; V: TRBV29-1; CDR3: CSVEHKDTQYF
J: TRBJ1-4; V: TRBV30; CDR3: CAWSDKGEFEKLFF
J: TRBJ2-5; V: TRBV15; CDR3: CATSRDLQGETQYF
J: TRBJ1-4; V: TRBV19; CDR3: CASTPGREATNEKLFF
J: TRBJ1-3; V: TRBV7-2; CDR3: CASSLAFYRWGRVAGNTIYF
J: TRBJ1-2; V: TRBV10-3; CDR3: CAISGQGAGGYTF